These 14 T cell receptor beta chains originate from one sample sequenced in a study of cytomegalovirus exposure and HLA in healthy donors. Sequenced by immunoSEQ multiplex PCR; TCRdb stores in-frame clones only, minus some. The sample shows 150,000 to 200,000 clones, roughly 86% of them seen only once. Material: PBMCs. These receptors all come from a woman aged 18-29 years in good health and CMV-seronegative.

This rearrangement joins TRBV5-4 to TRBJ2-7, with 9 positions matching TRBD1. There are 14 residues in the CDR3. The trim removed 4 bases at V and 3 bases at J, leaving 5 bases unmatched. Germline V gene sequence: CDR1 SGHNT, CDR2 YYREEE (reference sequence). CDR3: CASSKGQGFYEQYF. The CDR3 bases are TGTGCCAGCAGCAAGGGACAGGGTTTCTACGAGCAGTACTTC.

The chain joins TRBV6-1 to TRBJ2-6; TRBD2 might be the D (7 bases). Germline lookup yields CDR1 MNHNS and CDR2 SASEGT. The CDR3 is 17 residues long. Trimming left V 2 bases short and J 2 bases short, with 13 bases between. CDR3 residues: CASSEIGGPAGANVLTF. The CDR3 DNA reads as TGTGCCAGCAGTGAAATCGGGGGGCCGGCTGGGGCCAACGTCCTGACTTTC.

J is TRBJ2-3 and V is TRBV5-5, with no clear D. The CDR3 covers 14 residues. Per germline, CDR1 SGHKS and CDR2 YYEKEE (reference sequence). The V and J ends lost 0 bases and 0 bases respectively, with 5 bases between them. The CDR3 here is CASSLVSSTDTQYF. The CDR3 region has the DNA TGTGCCAGCAGCTTGGTGTCTAGCACAGATACGCAGTATTTT.

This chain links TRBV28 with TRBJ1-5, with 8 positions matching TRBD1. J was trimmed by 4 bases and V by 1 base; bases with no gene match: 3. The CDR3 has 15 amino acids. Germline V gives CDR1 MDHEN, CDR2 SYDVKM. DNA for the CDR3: TGTGCCAGCAGTTTATCGACAGGGGTTAATCAGCCCCAGCATTTT. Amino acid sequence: CASSLSTGVNQPQHF.

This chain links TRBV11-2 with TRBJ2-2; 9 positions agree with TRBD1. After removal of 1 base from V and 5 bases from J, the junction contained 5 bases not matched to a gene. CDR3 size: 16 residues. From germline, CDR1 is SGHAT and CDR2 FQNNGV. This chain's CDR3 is CASSLANRGRTGELFF. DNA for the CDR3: TGTGCCAGCAGCTTAGCGAACAGGGGGCGGACCGGGGAGCTGTTTTTT.

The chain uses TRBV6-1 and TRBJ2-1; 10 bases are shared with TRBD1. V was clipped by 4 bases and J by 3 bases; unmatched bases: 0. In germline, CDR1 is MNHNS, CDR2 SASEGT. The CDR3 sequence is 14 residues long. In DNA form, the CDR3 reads TGTGCCAGCAGTGGGACAGGGGGCTACAATGAGCAGTTCTTC. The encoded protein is CASSGTGGYNEQFF.

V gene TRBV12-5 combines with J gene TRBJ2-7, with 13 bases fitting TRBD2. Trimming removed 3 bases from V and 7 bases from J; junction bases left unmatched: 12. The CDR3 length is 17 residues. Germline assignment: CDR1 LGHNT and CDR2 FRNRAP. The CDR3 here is CASGLGGGTSGVREQYF. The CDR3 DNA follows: TGTGCTAGTGGTTTAGGCGGGGGGACTAGCGGGGTCCGGGAGCAGTACTTC.

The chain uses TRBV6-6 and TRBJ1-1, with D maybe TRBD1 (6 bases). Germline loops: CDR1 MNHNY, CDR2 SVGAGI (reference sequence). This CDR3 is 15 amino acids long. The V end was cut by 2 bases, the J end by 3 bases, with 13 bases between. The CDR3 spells CASSYEGRGYTEAFF. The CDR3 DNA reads TGTGCCAGCAGTTACGAAGGCAGGGGCTACACTGAAGCTTTCTTT.

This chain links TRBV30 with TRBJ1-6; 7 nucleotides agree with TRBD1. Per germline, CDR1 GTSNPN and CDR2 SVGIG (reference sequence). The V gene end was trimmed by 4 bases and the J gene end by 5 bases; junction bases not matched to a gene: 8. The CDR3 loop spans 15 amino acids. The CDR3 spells CAWKDRPANNSPLHF. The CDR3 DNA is TGTGCCTGGAAGGACAGGCCAGCCAATAATTCACCCCTCCACTTT.

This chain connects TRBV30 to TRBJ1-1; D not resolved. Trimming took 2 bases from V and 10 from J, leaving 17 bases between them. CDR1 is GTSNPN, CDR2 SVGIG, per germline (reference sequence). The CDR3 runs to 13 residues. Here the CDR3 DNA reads TGTGCCTGGAGTATTGACACAGCCGTCTCAGCTTTCTTT. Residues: CAWSIDTAVSAFF.

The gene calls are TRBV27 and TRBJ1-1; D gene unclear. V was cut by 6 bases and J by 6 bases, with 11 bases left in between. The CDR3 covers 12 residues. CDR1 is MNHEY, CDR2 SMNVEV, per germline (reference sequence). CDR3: CASSPHSSEAFF. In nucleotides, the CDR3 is TGTGCCAGCAGCCCCCATTCATCTGAAGCTTTCTTT.

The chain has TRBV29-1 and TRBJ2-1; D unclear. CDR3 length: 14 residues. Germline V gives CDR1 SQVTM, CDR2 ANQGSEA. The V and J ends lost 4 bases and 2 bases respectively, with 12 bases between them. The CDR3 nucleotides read TGCAGCGTTGTTGCTAGTATGGCCTACAATGAGCAGTTCTTC. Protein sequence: CSVVASMAYNEQFF.

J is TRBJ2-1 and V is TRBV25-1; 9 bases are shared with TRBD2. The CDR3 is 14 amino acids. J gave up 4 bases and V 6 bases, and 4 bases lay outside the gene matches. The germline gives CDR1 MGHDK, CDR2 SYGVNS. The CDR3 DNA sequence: TGTGCCAGCAGGACTAGCGGCTTTTACAATGAGCAGTTCTTC. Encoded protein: CASRTSGFYNEQFF.

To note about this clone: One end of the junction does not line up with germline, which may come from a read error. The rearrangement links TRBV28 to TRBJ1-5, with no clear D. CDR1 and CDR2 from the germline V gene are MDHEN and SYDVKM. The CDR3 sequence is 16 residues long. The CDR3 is CASSFPIGGLNEPQHF. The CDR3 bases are TGTGCCAGCAGTTTCCCGATCGGCGGACTCAATGAGCCCCAGCATTTT. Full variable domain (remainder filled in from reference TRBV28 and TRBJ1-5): DVKVTQSSRYLVKRTGEKVFLECVQDMDHENMFWYRQDPGLGLRLIYFSYDVKMKEKGDIPEGYSVSREKKERFSLILESASTNQTSMYLCASSFPIGGLNEPQHFGDGTRLSIL.